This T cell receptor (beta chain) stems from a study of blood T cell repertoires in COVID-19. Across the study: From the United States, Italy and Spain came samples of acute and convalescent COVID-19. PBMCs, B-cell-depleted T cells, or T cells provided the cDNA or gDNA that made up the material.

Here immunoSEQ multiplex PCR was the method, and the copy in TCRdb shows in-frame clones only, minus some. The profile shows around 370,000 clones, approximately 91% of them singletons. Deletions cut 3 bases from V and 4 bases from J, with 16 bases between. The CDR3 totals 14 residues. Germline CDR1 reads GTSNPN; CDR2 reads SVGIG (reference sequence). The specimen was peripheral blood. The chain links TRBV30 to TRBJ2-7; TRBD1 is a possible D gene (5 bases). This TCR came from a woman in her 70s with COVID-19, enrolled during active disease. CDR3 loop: CAWRSPANRYEQYF. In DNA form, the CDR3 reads TGTGCCTGGAGGTCGCCAGCCAACAGGTACGAGCAGTACTTC.